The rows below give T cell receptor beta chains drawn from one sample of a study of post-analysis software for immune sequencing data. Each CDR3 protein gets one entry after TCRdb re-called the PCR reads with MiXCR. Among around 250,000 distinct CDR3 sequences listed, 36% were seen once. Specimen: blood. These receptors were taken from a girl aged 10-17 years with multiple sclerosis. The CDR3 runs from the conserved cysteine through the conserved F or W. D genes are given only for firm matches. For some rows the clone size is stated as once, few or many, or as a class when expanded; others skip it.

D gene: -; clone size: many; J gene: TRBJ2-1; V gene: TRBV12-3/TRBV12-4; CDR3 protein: CASTPSVEQFF; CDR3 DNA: TGTGCCAGCACCCCCAGCGTAGAGCAGTTCTTC
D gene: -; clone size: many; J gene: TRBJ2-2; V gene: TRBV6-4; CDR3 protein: CASSDRDTGELFF; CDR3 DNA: TGTGCCAGCAGTGACAGGGACACCGGGGAGCTGTTTTTT
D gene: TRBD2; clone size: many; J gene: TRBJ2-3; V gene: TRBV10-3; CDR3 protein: CAISESIAGGSTDTQYF; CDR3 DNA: TGTGCCATCAGTGAGTCGATAGCGGGAGGGTCCACAGATACGCAGTATTTT
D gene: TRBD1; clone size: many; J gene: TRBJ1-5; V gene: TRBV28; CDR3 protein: CASSSVPGGGQPQHF; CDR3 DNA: TGTGCCAGCAGTTCCGTCCCAGGGGGCGGACAGCCCCAGCATTTT
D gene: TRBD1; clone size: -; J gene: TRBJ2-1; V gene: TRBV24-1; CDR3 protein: CATGQGGRETQFF; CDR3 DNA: TGTGCCACCGGACAGGGGGGAAGAGAGACCCAGTTCTTC
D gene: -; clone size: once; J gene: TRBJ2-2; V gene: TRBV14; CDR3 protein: CASSQDSIAADTGELFF; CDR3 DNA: TGTGCCAGCAGCCAAGATTCGATAGCGGCCGACACCGGGGAGCTGTTTTTT
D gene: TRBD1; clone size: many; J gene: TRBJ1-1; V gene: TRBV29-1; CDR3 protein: CSVTQGAGDLDTEAFF; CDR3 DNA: TGCAGCGTGACTCAGGGGGCTGGCGACTTGGACACTGAAGCTTTCTTT
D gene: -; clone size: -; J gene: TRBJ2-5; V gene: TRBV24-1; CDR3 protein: CATSDSGSETQYF; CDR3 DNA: TGTGCCACCAGTGACTCCGGGTCAGAGACCCAGTACTTC
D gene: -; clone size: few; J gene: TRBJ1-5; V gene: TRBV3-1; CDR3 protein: CASSQGTVGPQHF; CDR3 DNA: TGTGCCAGCAGCCAAGGGACTGTTGGGCCCCAGCATTTT
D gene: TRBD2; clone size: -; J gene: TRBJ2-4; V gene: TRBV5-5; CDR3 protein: CASSLESSGQYF; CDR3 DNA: TGTGCCAGCAGCTTGGAGTCTAGCGGACAGTACTTC
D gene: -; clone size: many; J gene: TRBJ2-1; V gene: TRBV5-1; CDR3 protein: CASSLEVATFEQFF; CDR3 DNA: TGCGCCAGCAGCTTGGAGGTAGCAACTTTTGAGCAGTTCTTC
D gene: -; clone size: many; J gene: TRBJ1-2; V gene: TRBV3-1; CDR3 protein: CASPLESPYGYTF; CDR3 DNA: TGTGCCAGCCCCCTCGAAAGCCCCTATGGCTACACCTTC
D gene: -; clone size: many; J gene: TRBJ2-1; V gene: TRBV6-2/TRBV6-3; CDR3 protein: CASSLGHEQFF; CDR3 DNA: TGTGCCAGCAGTCTAGGACATGAGCAGTTCTTC
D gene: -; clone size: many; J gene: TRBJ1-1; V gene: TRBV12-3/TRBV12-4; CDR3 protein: CASSATGDKNTEAFF; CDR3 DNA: TGTGCCAGCAGTGCGACCGGGGACAAGAACACTGAAGCTTTCTTT
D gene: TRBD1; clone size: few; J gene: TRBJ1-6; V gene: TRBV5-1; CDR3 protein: CASRPPTGAYNSPLHF; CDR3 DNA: TGCGCCAGCAGGCCCCCCACAGGGGCCTATAATTCACCCCTCCACTTT
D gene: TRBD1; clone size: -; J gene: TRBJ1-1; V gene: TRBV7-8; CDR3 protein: CASSLEAGGGSGAFF; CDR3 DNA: TGTGCCAGCAGCTTAGAGGCAGGGGGCGGATCGGGGGCTTTCTTT
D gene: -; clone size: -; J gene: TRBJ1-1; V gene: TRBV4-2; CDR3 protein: CASSQAGGGTEAFF; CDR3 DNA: TGTGCCAGCAGCCAAGCCGGGGGGGGCACTGAAGCTTTCTTT
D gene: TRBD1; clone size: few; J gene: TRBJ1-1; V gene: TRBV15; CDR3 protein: CATSSGQGYTEAFF; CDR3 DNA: TGTGCCACCAGCAGCGGACAGGGATATACTGAAGCTTTCTTT
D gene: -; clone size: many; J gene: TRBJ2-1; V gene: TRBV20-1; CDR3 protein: CSLLWRYNEQFF; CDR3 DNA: TGCAGTCTACTATGGCGGTACAATGAGCAGTTCTTC
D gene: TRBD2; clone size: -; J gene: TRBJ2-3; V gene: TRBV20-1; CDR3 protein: CSAGASGREIDTQYF; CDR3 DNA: TGCAGTGCTGGAGCTAGCGGGAGGGAGATAGATACGCAGTATTTT
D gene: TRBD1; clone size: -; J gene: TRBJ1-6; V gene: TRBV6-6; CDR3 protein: CASSQGTGSSPLHF; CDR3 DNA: TGTGCCAGCAGTCAAGGGACAGGGAGTTCACCCCTCCACTTT
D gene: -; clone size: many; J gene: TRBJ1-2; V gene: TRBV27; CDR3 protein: CASRPGPSYGYTF; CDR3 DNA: TGTGCCAGCAGGCCGGGACCGAGCTATGGCTACACCTTC
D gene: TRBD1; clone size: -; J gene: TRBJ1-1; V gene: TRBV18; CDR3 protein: CASSPTGEGEAFF; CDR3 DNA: TGTGCCAGCTCACCGACAGGGGAAGGGGAAGCTTTCTTT